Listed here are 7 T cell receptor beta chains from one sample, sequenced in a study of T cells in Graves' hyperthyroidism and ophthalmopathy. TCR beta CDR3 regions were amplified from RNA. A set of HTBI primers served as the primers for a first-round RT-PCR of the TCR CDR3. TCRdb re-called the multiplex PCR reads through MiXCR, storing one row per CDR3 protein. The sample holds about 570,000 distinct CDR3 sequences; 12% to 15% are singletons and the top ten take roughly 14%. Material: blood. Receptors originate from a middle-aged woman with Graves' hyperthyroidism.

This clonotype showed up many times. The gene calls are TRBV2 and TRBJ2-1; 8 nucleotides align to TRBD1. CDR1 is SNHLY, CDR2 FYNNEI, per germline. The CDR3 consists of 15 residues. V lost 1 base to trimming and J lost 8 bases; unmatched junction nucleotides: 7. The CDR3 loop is CASSEGQGARDEQFF. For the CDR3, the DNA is TGTGCCAGCAGTGAAGGGCAGGGGGCGAGGGATGAGCAGTTCTTC.

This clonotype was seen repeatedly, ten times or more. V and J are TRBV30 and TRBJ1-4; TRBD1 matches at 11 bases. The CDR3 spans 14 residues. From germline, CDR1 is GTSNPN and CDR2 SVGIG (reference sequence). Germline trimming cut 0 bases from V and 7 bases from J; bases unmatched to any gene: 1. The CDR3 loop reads CAWSVGTGGEKLFF. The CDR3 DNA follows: TGTGCCTGGAGTGTTGGGACAGGGGGTGAAAAACTGTTTTTT. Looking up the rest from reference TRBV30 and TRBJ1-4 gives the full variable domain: SQTIHQWPATLVQPVGSPLSLECTVEGTSNPNLYWYRQAAGRGLQLLFYSVGIGQISSEVPQNLSASRPQDRQFILSSKKLLLSDSGFYLCAWSVGTGGEKLFFGSGTQLSVL.

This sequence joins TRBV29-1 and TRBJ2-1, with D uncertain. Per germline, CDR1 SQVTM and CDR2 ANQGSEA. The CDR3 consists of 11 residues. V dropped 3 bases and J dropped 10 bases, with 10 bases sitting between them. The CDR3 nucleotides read TGCAGCGTTGATCGTGGAAACGAGCAGTTCTTC. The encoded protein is CSVDRGNEQFF.

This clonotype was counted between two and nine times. The CDR3 DNA reads TGTGCCAGCAGCACGAAAACAGCAACTAATGAAAAACTGTTTTTT. Its protein product is CASSTKTATNEKLFF. This chain connects TRBV28 to TRBJ1-4; D uncertain. There are 15 residues in the CDR3. Germline loops: CDR1 MDHEN, CDR2 SYDVKM. The V end was cut by 6 bases, the J end by 0 bases, with 11 bases between.

CDR3 sequence (DNA): TGTGCCAGCAGCGAAACCGGGGAAGGGGCCATCTATGGCTACACCTTC. This codes for CASSETGEGAIYGYTF. This rearrangement joins TRBV2 to TRBJ1-2, with D possibly TRBD1 on 5 matching bases. Per the germline V gene, CDR1 is SNHLY and CDR2 is FYNNEI. The V gene lost 6 bases and the J gene lost 4 bases, with 21 bases spanning the gap. The CDR3 length is 16 residues.

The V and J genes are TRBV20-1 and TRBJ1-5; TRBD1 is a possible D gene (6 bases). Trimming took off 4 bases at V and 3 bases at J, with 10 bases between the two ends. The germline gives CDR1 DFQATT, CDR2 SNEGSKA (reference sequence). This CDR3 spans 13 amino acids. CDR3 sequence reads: CSAIRDNNQPQHF. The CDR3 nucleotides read TGCAGTGCTATCCGGGACAACAATCAGCCCCAGCATTTT.

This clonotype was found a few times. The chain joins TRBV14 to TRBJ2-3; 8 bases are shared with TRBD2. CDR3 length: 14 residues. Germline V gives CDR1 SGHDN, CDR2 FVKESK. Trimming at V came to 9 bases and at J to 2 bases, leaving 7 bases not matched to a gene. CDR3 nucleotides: TGTGCCAGTACCGCTAGCGGGCACACAGATACGCAGTATTTT. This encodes CASTASGHTDTQYF.